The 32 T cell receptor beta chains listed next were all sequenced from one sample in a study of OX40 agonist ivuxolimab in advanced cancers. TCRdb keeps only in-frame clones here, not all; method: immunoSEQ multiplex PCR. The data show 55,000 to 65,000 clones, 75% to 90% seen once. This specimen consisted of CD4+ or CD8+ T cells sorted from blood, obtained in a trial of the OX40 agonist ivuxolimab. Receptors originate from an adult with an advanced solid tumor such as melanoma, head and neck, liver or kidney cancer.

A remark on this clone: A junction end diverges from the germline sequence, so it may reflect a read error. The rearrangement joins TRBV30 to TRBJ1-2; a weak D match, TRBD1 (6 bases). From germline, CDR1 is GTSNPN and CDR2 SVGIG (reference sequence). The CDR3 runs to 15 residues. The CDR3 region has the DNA TGTGCCTGGAGTGCTGAAACAGGGAGAGGCTATGGCCACACCTTC. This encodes CAWSAETGRGYGHTF.

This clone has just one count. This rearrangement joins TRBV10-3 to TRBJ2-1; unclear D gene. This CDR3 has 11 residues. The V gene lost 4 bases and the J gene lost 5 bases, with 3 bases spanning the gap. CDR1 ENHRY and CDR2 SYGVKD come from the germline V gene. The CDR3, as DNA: TGTGCCATCAGTGGAAACAATGAGCAGTTCTTC. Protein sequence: CAISGNNEQFF.

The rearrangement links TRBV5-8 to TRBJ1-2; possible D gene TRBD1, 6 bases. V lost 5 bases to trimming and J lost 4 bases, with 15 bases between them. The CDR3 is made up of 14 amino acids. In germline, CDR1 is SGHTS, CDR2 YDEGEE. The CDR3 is CASRLYPGVYGYTF. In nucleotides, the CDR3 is TGTGCCAGCAGATTGTATCCAGGGGTCTATGGCTACACCTTC. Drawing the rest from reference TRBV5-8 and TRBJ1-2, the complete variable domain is EAGVTQSPTHLIKTRGQQATLRCSPISGHTSVYWYQQALGLGLQFLLWYDEGEERNRGNFPPRFSGRQFPNYSSELNVNALELEDSALYLCASRLYPGVYGYTFGSGTRLTVV.

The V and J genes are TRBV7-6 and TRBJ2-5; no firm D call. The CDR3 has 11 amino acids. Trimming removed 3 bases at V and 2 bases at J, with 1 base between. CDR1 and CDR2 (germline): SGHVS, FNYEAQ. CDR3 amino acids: CASSLQETQYF. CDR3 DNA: TGTGCCAGCAGCTTGCAAGAGACCCAGTACTTC.

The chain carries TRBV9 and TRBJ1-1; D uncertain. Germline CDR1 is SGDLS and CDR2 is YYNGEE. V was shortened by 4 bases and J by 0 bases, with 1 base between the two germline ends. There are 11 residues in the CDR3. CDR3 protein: CASSMNTEAFF. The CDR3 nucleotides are TGTGCCAGCAGCATGAACACTGAAGCTTTCTTT.

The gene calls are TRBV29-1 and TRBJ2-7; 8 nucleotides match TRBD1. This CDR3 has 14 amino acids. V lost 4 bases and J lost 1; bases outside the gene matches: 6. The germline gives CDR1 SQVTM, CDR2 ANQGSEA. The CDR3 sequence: CSVGDRSGSYEQYF. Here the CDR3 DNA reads TGCAGCGTTGGGGACAGGTCTGGATCCTACGAGCAGTACTTC.

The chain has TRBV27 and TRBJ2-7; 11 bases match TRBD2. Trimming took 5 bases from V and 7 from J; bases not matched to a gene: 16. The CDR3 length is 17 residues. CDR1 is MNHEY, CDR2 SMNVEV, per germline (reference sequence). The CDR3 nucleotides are TGTGCCAGCAGTCCCGCGGGACTAGCGGAAAGAGTGGGAGAGCAGTACTTC. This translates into CASSPAGLAERVGEQYF.

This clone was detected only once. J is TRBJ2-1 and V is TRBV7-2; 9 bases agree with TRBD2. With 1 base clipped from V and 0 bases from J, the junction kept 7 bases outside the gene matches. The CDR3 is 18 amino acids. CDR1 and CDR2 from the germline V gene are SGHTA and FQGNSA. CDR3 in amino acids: CASSLGPTTSGSYNEQFF. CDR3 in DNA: TGTGCCAGCAGCTTAGGTCCCACGACTAGCGGCTCCTACAATGAGCAGTTCTTC.

The CDR3 coding sequence is TGTGCCAGCAGCTTAGTATGGGGACAGGGTATGGAGCAGTACTTC. It codes for CASSLVWGQGMEQYF. The J gene is TRBJ2-7, the V gene TRBV7-9, with 9 bases fitting TRBD1. This CDR3 contains 15 residues. V lost 1 base and J lost 7; bases outside the gene matches: 8. Looked up from germline, CDR1 is SEHNR and CDR2 is FQNEAQ (reference sequence).

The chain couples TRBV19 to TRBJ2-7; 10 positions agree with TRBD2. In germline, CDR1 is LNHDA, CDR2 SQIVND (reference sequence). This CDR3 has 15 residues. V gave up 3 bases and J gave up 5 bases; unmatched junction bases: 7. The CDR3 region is CASSMRRLAGDEQYF. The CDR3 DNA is TGTGCCAGTAGTATGAGGAGGCTAGCGGGAGACGAGCAGTACTTC.

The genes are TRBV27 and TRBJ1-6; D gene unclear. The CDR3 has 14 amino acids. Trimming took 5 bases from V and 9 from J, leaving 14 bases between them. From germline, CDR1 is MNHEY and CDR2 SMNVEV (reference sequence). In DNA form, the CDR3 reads TGTGCCAGCAGTCCACGCGGGGATAGTTCACCCCTCCACTTT. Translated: CASSPRGDSSPLHF.

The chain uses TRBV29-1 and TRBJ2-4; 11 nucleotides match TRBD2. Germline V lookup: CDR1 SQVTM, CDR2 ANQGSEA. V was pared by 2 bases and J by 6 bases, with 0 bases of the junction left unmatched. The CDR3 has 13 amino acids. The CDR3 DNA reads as TGCAGCGTTGAAACTAGCGGGGGAAACATTCAGTACTTC. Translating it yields CSVETSGGNIQYF.

The CDR3 DNA sequence: TGTGCCAGCAGTTTAAACAGGGTCGCCAACTCTGGGGCCAACGTCCTGACTTTC. As protein: CASSLNRVANSGANVLTF. This chain links TRBV7-9 with TRBJ2-6; D perhaps matches TRBD1 (6 bases). Germline V gives CDR1 SEHNR, CDR2 FQNEAQ (reference sequence). The CDR3 totals 18 residues. Deletions cut 6 bases from V and 0 bases from J, with 18 bases between.

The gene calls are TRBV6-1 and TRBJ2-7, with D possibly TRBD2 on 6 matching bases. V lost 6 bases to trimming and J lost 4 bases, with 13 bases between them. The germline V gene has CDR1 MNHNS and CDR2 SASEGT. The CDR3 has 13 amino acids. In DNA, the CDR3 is TGTGCCAGCAGGGGTAGCGGATCTTACGAGCAGTACTTC. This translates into CASRGSGSYEQYF.

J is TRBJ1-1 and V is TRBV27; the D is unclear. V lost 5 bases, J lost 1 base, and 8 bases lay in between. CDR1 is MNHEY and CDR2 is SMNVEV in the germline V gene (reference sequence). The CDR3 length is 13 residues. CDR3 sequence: CASSIRGNTEAFF. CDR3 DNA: TGTGCCAGCAGTATCCGGGGGAACACTGAAGCTTTCTTT.

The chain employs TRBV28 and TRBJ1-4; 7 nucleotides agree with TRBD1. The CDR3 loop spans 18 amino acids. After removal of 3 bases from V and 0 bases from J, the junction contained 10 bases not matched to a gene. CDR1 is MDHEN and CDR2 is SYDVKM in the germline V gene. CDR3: CASSFQDRLPTTNEKLFF. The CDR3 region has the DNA TGTGCCAGCAGTTTTCAGGACAGGCTACCCACAACTAATGAAAAACTGTTTTTT.

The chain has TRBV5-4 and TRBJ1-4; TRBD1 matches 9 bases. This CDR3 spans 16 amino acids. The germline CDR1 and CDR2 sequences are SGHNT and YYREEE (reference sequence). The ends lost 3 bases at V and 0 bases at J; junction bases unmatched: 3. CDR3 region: CASSSDRGATNEKLFF. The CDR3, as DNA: TGTGCCAGCAGCTCGGACAGGGGTGCAACTAATGAAAAACTGTTTTTT. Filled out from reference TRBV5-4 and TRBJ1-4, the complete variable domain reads ETGVTQSPTHLIKTRGQQVTLRCSSQSGHNTVSWYQQALGQGPQFIFQYYREEENGRGNFPPRFSGLQFPNYSSELNVNALELDDSALYLCASSSDRGATNEKLFFGSGTQLSVL.

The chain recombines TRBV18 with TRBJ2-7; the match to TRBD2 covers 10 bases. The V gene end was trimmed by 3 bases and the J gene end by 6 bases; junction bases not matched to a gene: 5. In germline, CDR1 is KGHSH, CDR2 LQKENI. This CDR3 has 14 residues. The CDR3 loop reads CASSPGTSAGEQYF. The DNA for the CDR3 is TGTGCCAGCTCACCGGGGACTAGCGCTGGCGAGCAGTACTTC.

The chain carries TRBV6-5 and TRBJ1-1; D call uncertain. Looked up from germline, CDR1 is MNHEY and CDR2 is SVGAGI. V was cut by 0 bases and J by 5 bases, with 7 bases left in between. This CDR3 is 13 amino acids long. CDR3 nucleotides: TGTGCCAGCAGTTACTCCAGGACTACTGAAGCTTTCTTT. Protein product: CASSYSRTTEAFF.

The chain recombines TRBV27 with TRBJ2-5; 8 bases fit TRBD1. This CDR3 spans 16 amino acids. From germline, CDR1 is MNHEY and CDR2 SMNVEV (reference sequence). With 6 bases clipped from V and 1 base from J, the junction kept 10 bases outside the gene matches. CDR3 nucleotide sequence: TGTGCCAGCAGCACCGGACAGGGTGAATTCCAAGAGACCCAGTACTTC. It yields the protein CASSTGQGEFQETQYF.

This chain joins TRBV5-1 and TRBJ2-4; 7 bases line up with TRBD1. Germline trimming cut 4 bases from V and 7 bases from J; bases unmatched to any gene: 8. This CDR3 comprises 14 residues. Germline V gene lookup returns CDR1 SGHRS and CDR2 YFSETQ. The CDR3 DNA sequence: TGCGCCAGCAGCGAAGGGGACAGACTGAACATTCAGTACTTC. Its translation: CASSEGDRLNIQYF.

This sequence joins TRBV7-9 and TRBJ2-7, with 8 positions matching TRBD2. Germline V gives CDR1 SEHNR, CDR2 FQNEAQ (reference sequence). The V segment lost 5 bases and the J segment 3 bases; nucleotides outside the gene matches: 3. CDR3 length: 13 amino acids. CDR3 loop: CASSQGLGYEQYF. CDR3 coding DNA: TGTGCCAGCAGCCAGGGACTAGGCTACGAGCAGTACTTC.

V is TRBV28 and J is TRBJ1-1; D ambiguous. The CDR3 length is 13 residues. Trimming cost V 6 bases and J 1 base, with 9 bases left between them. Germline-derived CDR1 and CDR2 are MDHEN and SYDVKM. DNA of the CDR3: TGTGCCAGCAGCCAGACACAGAACACTGAAGCTTTCTTT. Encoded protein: CASSQTQNTEAFF.

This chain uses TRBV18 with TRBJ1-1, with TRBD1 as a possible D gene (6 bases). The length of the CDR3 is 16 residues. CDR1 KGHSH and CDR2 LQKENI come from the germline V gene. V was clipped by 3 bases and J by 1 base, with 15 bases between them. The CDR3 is CASSPQAGVANTEAFF. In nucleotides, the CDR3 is TGTGCCAGCTCACCTCAGGCAGGGGTGGCGAACACTGAAGCTTTCTTT.

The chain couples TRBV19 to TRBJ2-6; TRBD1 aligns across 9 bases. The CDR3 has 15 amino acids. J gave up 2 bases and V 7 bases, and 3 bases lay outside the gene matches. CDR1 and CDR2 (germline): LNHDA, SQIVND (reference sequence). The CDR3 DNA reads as TGTGCCAGTACACAGGGGGCTACTGGGGCCAACGTCCTGACTTTC. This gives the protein CASTQGATGANVLTF.

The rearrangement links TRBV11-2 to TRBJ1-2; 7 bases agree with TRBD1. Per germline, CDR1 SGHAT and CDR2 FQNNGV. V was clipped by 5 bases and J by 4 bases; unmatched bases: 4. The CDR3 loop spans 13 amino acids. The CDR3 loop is CASSPTGTYGYTF. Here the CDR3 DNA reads TGTGCCAGCAGCCCGACAGGGACCTATGGCTACACCTTC.

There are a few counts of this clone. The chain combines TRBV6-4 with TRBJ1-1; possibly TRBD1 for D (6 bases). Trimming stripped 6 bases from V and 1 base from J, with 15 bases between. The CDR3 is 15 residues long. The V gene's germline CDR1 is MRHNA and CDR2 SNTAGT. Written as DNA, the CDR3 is TGTGCCAGCAGACCGCAAGGGGGAGGGAACACTGAAGCTTTCTTT. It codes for CASRPQGGGNTEAFF.

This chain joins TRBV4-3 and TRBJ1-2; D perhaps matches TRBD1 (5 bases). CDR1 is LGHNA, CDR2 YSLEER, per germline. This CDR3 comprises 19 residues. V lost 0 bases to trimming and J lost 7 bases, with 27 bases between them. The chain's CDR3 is CASSQEFRQGLQSSGGYTF. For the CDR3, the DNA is TGCGCCAGCAGCCAAGAATTTCGGCAGGGCCTACAATCTAGCGGTGGCTACACCTTC.

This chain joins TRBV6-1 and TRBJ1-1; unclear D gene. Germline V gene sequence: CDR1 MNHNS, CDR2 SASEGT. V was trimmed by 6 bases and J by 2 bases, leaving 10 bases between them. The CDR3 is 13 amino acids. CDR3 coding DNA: TGTGCCAGCAGGATGACACAAAACACTGAAGCTTTCTTT. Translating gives CASRMTQNTEAFF.

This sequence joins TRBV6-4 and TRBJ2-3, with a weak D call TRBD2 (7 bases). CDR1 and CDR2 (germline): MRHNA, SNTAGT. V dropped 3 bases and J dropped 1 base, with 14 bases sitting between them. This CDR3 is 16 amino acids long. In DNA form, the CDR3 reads TGTGCCAGCAGTGATGGAGGGGGGGACCGCACAGATACGCAGTATTTT. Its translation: CASSDGGGDRTDTQYF.

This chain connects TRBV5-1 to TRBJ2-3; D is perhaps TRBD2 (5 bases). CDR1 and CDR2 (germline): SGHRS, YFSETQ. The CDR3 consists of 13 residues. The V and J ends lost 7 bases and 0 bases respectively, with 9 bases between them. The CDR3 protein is CASSSGSTDTQYF. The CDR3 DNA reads TGCGCCAGCTCGAGCGGAAGCACAGATACGCAGTATTTT.

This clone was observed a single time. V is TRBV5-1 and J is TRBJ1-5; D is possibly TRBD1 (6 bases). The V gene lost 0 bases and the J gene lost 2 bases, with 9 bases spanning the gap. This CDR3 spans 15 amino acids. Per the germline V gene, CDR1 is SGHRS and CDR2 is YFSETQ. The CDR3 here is CASSLEGVGNQPQHF. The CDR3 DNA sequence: TGCGCCAGCAGCTTGGAGGGGGTGGGCAATCAGCCCCAGCATTTT.